This T cell receptor beta chain was sequenced in a study of beta chain features in type 1 diabetes. From germline, CDR1 is SGHNT and CDR2 YENEEA. CDR3 length equals 14 residues. V lost 5 bases and J lost 2, with 12 bases in between. Findings and limits, study-wide: Type 1 diabetes patients showed a moderate but significant shortening of TCRB CDR3s in all four CD4+ subsets. Across patients, naive, central memory and Treg TCRB repertoires exhibited apparently greater similarity than was observed across healthy donors.

Reverse transcription of all isolated RNA meant that expressed TCRB transcripts were sequenced. Produced via immunoSEQ multiplex PCR; TCRdb's table is partial and in-frame only. The table lists approximately 360,000 clones, roughly 13% of them singletons. Notes on this clone: No antigen is known for it.

This chain uses TRBV11-3 with TRBJ1-1; weak D call: TRBD1 (5 bases). What was sequenced was naive CD4+ T cells from blood. The origin of this receptor is a young woman with type 1 diabetes. CDR3 region: CASSQGASNTEAFF. DNA of the CDR3: TGTGCCAGCAGCCAAGGGGCCTCTAACACTGAAGCTTTCTTT.